Listed here are 20 T cell receptor beta chains from one sample, sequenced in a study of CD8+ T cells in alopecia areata. Extracted RNA was reverse transcribed, and the resulting cDNA served as sequencing template. Repertoires were generated with immunoSEQ multiplex PCR, while TCRdb's copy carries only in-frame clones and drops some. In the table there are some 200,000 clones, 56% of which are singletons. The sequenced sample consisted of CD8+ T cells sorted from blood. The source of these receptors is a human donor in good health.

The rearrangement joins TRBV2 to TRBJ2-5, with D perhaps TRBD1 (6 bases). There are 14 residues in the CDR3. The V gene's germline CDR1 is SNHLY and CDR2 FYNNEI. V lost 8 bases and J lost 7, with 20 bases in between. The CDR3 is CASLGSDSLGTQYF. The CDR3 DNA reads as TGTGCCAGCTTAGGCTCGGACAGCCTCGGGACCCAGTACTTC.

This chain joins TRBV9 and TRBJ1-6, with TRBD1 as a possible D gene (6 bases). The CDR3 spans 12 residues. Germline V gene lookup returns CDR1 SGDLS and CDR2 YYNGEE. Trimming shortened V by 7 bases and J by 10 bases, and 12 bases separated the two germline ends. CDR3 protein: CASGGGPSPLHF. CDR3 nucleotide sequence: TGTGCCAGCGGCGGGGGCCCATCACCCCTCCACTTT.

The chain carries TRBV5-6 and TRBJ2-7, with 10 bases aligning to TRBD1. Trimming removed 4 bases from V and 5 bases from J; junction bases left unmatched: 6. Germline lookup yields CDR1 SGHDT and CDR2 YYEEEE. This CDR3 is built from 14 residues. CDR3 bases: TGTGCCAGCAGCCTATCCGGGACAGGGGACGAGCAGTACTTC. Translated: CASSLSGTGDEQYF.

V usage is TRBV4-1 and J usage is TRBJ1-1; D unclear. The CDR3 is made up of 13 amino acids. V lost 0 bases to trimming and J lost 1 base, with 3 bases between them. The germline V gene encodes CDR1 MGHRA and CDR2 YSYEKL. CDR3: CASSQDENTEAFF. CDR3 in DNA: TGCGCCAGCAGCCAAGATGAGAACACTGAAGCTTTCTTT.

V is TRBV4-1 and J is TRBJ2-7; 8 bases fit TRBD2. CDR1 is MGHRA, CDR2 YSYEKL, per germline. This CDR3 is 16 amino acids long. V shed 3 bases, J shed 0 bases, and the junction held 7 bases outside the gene matches. The CDR3 region has the DNA TGCGCCAGCAGCCACTCGGTAGCGGGGAACTCCTACGAGCAGTACTTC. Amino acids: CASSHSVAGNSYEQYF.

V gene TRBV5-6 combines with J gene TRBJ2-7; TRBD1 aligns across 9 bases. Trimming at V came to 1 base and at J to 3 bases, leaving 2 bases not matched to a gene. The CDR3 is 14 amino acids. The germline CDR1 and CDR2 sequences are SGHDT and YYEEEE. The CDR3 protein is CASSLRQGVYEQYF. CDR3 nucleotide sequence: TGTGCCAGCAGCTTGCGACAGGGGGTCTACGAGCAGTACTTC.

The chain is built from TRBV13 and TRBJ2-5; D is undetermined. The germline CDR1 and CDR2 sequences are PRHDT and FYEKMQ (reference sequence). The CDR3 has 15 residues. V was trimmed by 2 bases and J by 0 bases, leaving 10 bases between them. The CDR3 DNA is TGTGCCAGCAGCTTAAACCTTGGGAACCAAGAGACCCAGTACTTC. It yields the protein CASSLNLGNQETQYF. The complete variable domain, with remaining parts taken from reference TRBV13 and TRBJ2-5, reads AAGVIQSPRHLIKEKRETATLKCYPIPRHDTVYWYQQGPGQDPQFLISFYEKMQSDKGSIPDRFSAQQFSDYHSELNMSSLELGDSALYFCASSLNLGNQETQYFGPGTRLLVL.

This clone was counted between two and nine times. The V call is TRBV23-1, the J call TRBJ1-1; no firm D call. TRBV23-1 is noted as an ORF with a role that remains uncertain. This CDR3 has 15 residues. V was clipped by 0 bases and J by 3 bases, with 11 bases between them. CDR3 bases: TGCGCCAGCAGTCAATCGAGGGCCCGTGACACTGAAGCTTTCTTT. It encodes CASSQSRARDTEAFF.

The rearrangement links TRBV13 to TRBJ2-7; 9 bases match TRBD2. J gave up 6 bases and V 0 bases, and 6 bases lay outside the gene matches. The CDR3 has 15 residues. Germline V gene data show CDR1 as PRHDT and CDR2 as FYEKMQ (reference sequence). CDR3 DNA sequence: TGTGCCAGCAGCTTAGGGCGGGGGGGCATCTCCGAGCAGTACTTC. It codes for CASSLGRGGISEQYF. Supplemented by reference TRBV13 and TRBJ2-7, the full variable domain reads AAGVIQSPRHLIKEKRETATLKCYPIPRHDTVYWYQQGPGQDPQFLISFYEKMQSDKGSIPDRFSAQQFSDYHSELNMSSLELGDSALYFCASSLGRGGISEQYFGPGTRLTVT.

The genes are TRBV4-1 and TRBJ2-2, with D perhaps assigned TRBD1 or TRBD2 (6 bases each). The CDR3 spans 17 residues. The germline V gene encodes CDR1 MGHRA and CDR2 YSYEKL. V was shortened by 1 base and J by 0 bases, with 12 bases between the two germline ends. CDR3 region: CASSQGGGLANTGELFF. CDR3 in DNA: TGCGCCAGCAGCCAAGGAGGGGGGCTGGCGAACACCGGGGAGCTGTTTTTT.

The rearrangement joins TRBV4-1 to TRBJ1-5; the match to TRBD1 covers 8 bases. Germline V CDR1 and CDR2: MGHRA, YSYEKL. The CDR3 contains 15 residues. V was clipped by 3 bases and J by 2 bases; unmatched bases: 3. The CDR3 region is CASSHGQGGNQPQHF. The CDR3 nucleotides read TGCGCCAGCAGCCACGGACAGGGAGGCAATCAGCCCCAGCATTTT.

This sequence joins TRBV6-1 and TRBJ2-7, with D perhaps matching TRBD2 (6 bases). Trimming took off 3 bases at V and 7 bases at J, with 10 bases between the two ends. The germline CDR1 and CDR2 sequences are MNHNS and SASEGT. The CDR3 covers 12 residues. The CDR3 reads CASSDWGEEQYF. As DNA, the CDR3 is TGTGCCAGCAGTGATTGGGGGGAAGAGCAGTACTTC.

V usage is TRBV29-1 and J usage is TRBJ2-2, with 7 positions matching TRBD2. V lost 7 bases and J lost 7; bases outside the gene matches: 15. This CDR3 region has 15 residues. The germline V gene has CDR1 SQVTM and CDR2 ANQGSEA. CDR3 region: CSAAYRGGVGGELFF. CDR3 in DNA: TGCAGCGCTGCCTACCGTGGGGGGGTCGGCGGGGAGCTGTTTTTT.

This clone turned up a few times. The rearrangement uses TRBV7-9 and TRBJ2-5, with D tentatively TRBD1 or TRBD2 (6 bases each). Germline CDR1 is SEHNR and CDR2 is FQNEAQ (reference sequence). V lost 2 bases, J lost 2 bases, and 15 bases lay in between. CDR3 length equals 16 residues. Here the CDR3 DNA reads TGTGCCAGCAGCTTATTCGAGGGGGGCAATCAAGAGACCCAGTACTTC. It specifies CASSLFEGGNQETQYF.

This chain uses TRBV30 with TRBJ1-1; the D gene is possibly TRBD1 (6 bases). V was clipped by 0 bases and J by 5 bases, with 13 bases between them. CDR3 length: 14 amino acids. Germline loops: CDR1 GTSNPN, CDR2 SVGIG (reference sequence). The CDR3 sequence: CAWSVGQGSTEAFF. CDR3 coding DNA: TGTGCCTGGAGTGTAGGGCAGGGGAGTACTGAAGCTTTCTTT.

The V and J genes are TRBV5-6 and TRBJ2-3, with 11 nucleotides matching TRBD2. Germline lookup yields CDR1 SGHDT and CDR2 YYEEEE. V was pared by 6 bases and J by 3 bases, with 6 bases of the junction left unmatched. The CDR3 totals 15 residues. CDR3 sequence (DNA): TGTGCCAGCACTACTAGCGGGGGACCAACAGATACGCAGTATTTT. It yields the protein CASTTSGGPTDTQYF.

V gene TRBV11-2 combines with J gene TRBJ1-5; D is uncertain. Germline V CDR1 and CDR2: SGHAT, FQNNGV. This CDR3 is built from 16 residues. With 0 bases removed from V and 0 bases from J, the gap between germline ends came to 9 bases. This chain's CDR3 is CASSLDFGCSNQPQHF. CDR3 in DNA: TGTGCCAGCAGCTTAGATTTCGGGTGTAGCAATCAGCCCCAGCATTTT.

In this sample, this clone turned up a few times. This sequence joins TRBV28 and TRBJ2-1, with D possibly TRBD1 on 6 matching bases. Trimming took off 8 bases at V and 9 bases at J, with 14 bases between the two ends. Per the germline V gene, CDR1 is MDHEN and CDR2 is SYDVKM. The CDR3 length is 12 residues. CDR3 sequence reads: CASRLGAVEQFF. Here the CDR3 DNA reads TGTGCCAGCCGCCTGGGGGCAGTTGAGCAGTTCTTC. Together with reference TRBV28 and TRBJ2-1, the CDR3 gives the full variable domain: DVKVTQSSRYLVKRTGEKVFLECVQDMDHENMFWYRQDPGLGLRLIYFSYDVKMKEKGDIPEGYSVSREKKERFSLILESASTNQTSMYLCASRLGAVEQFFGPGTRLTVL.

This clone has more than one count but fewer than ten. The chain carries TRBV29-1 and TRBJ2-2; D uncertain. The CDR3 is 14 amino acids. V was pared by 4 bases and J by 5 bases, with 14 bases between. The germline CDR1 and CDR2 sequences are SQVTM and ANQGSEA. CDR3 region: CSVGDNLETGELFF. In DNA, the CDR3 is TGCAGCGTTGGTGACAATCTCGAAACCGGGGAGCTGTTTTTT.

For this clone: The same CDR3 is also encoded by other DNA sequences in this sample. The J gene is TRBJ2-7, the V gene TRBV5-1, with D possibly matching TRBD2 (5 bases). CDR1 and CDR2 from the germline V gene are SGHRS and YFSETQ. V lost 0 bases, J lost 7 bases, and 5 bases lay in between. CDR3 length: 11 residues. The CDR3 region is CASSLGGEQYF. The CDR3, as DNA: TGCGCCAGCAGCTTGGGAGGGGAGCAGTACTTC.